These T cell receptor beta chains were read from a single sample in a study of blood T cell repertoires in COVID-19. Sequenced by immunoSEQ multiplex PCR; TCRdb stores in-frame clones only, minus some. The table lists roughly 230,000 clones, around four fifths of them singletons. Sequenced input: peripheral blood. The receptors come from a woman aged 55 to 70 with active or convalescent COVID-19. Each CDR3 is given with its conserved first and last residue. Each record gives: D gene, clone size, J gene, V gene, CDR3 DNA, CDR3 protein. D genes are given only for firm matches. Some rows mark clone size as missing; the rest say once, few, many or name a class of expanded clone.

>-|-|TRBJ2-5|TRBV6-1
TGTGCCAGCAGTGAGAACAGGGTGCACCAAGAGACCCAGTACTTC
CASSENRVHQETQYF
>-|-|TRBJ2-3|TRBV5-1
TGCGCCAGCAGCTCCTCCTTCGAGAGCACAGATACGCAGTATTTT
CASSSSFESTDTQYF
>TRBD1|-|TRBJ1-5|TRBV10-3
TGTGCCACCCGACAGGGGGCAGGCAATCAGCCCCAGCATTTT
CATRQGAGNQPQHF
>TRBD1|-|TRBJ2-5|TRBV3-1/TRBV3-2
TGTGCCAGCAGCCCAGGGGGCCAAGAGACCCAGTACTTC
CASSPGGQETQYF
>TRBD1|-|TRBJ2-5|TRBV5-1
TGCGCCAGCAGCTTCACAGGGGGCGCGGGAGAGACCCAGTACTTC
CASSFTGGAGETQYF
>-|-|TRBJ2-7|TRBV28
TGTGCCAGCAGTTCCTGGTCGGACGGGACCTACGAGCAGTACTTC
CASSSWSDGTYEQYF
>-|-|TRBJ1-2|TRBV27
TGTGCCAGCAGTTCTTTCGGAGGGAGCTACACCTTC
CASSSFGGSYTF
>TRBD1|-|TRBJ2-1|TRBV2
TGTGCCACCAGTCCGGGACAGGGGAGATTTAGTTCCTACAATGAGCAGTTCTTC
CATSPGQGRFSSYNEQFF
>TRBD2|-|TRBJ2-7|TRBV12-5
TGTGCTAGTGGTTTGGTACCGGGACTAGGAACCTACGAGCAGTACTTC
CASGLVPGLGTYEQYF
>TRBD2|-|TRBJ2-5|TRBV20-1
TGCAGTGCTAGTGCCCCCCGGACTAGCAGGGAGACCCAGTACTTC
CSASAPRTSRETQYF
>TRBD1|-|TRBJ1-2|TRBV28
TGTGCCAGCAGATCAATCTATCGGGACAGGGCCTATGGCTACACCTTC
CASRSIYRDRAYGYTF
>TRBD2|-|TRBJ2-7|TRBV18
TGTGCCAGCGCACCTCTCACTCTAGCGGGAGCAAACGAGCAGTACTTC
CASAPLTLAGANEQYF
>TRBD1|-|TRBJ2-1|TRBV12-5
TGTGCTAGTGGTTCGGGACAGAACGAGCAGTTCTTC
CASGSGQNEQFF
>-|few|TRBJ2-7|TRBV7-9
TGTGCCAGCAGCTTTTTCGGCAGGCTCCACGAGCAGTACTTC
CASSFFGRLHEQYF
>TRBD1|once|TRBJ2-1|TRBV18
TGTGCCAGCTCAGAGACGACAGGGGCGGGCGAGCAGTTCTTC
CASSETTGAGEQFF
>TRBD2|few|TRBJ2-5|TRBV29-1
TGCAGCGTGCTGGGCGGGGGGGCCCGGAAGACCCAGTACTTC
CSVLGGGARKTQYF
>-|-|TRBJ2-1|TRBV11-3
TGTGCCAGCAGCTTACAGATTTCGGCGGTTCAGAATGAGCAGTTCTTC
CASSLQISAVQNEQFF
>TRBD2|-|TRBJ2-5|TRBV6-2/TRBV6-3
TGTGCCAGCAGCCCGAGGCGGGAGGCCCAAGAGACCCAGTACTTC
CASSPRREAQETQYF
>TRBD1|-|TRBJ1-2|TRBV19
TGTGCCAGTAGTGTGGGGACAGGGAATGGCTACACCTTC
CASSVGTGNGYTF
>TRBD2|-|TRBJ2-3|TRBV3-1/TRBV3-2
TGTGCCAGCAGCCAAGATTGGATAGCGGGGGGTTCAGATACGCAGTATTTT
CASSQDWIAGGSDTQYF
>-|-|TRBJ2-2|TRBV12-3/TRBV12-4
TGTGCCAGCAGTACGCAGCGGTCGGGGCTGTTTTTT
CASSTQRSGLFF
>-|once|TRBJ1-1|TRBV7-9
TGTGCCAGCAGCTCTCAGACAGAATCGAACACTGAAGCTTTCTTT
CASSSQTESNTEAFF
>TRBD2|-|TRBJ2-2|TRBV7-6
TGTGCCAGCAGCCCGAGGACTAGCGGCCTCACCGGGGAGCTGTTTTTT
CASSPRTSGLTGELFF
>-|-|TRBJ1-1|TRBV9
TGTGCCAGCAGCCCATCAGGGAAGACTGAAGCTTTCTTT
CASSPSGKTEAFF
>TRBD1|few|TRBJ1-6|TRBV27
TGTGCCAGCAGTTTATCGGGACAGGGTTATTCACCCCTCCACTTT
CASSLSGQGYSPLHF
>TRBD1|-|TRBJ1-1|TRBV7-9
TGTGCCGGCAGCCCGACAGGGGGTTCGGGCACTGAAGCTTTCTTT
CAGSPTGGSGTEAFF
>-|once|TRBJ1-1|TRBV6-1
TGTGCCAGCAGTGAATGGATCGGGTCGAACACTGAAGCTTTCTTT
CASSEWIGSNTEAFF
>TRBD2|-|TRBJ2-1|TRBV27
TGTGCCAGCAGTCCCCGCCAGACTAGCCGGGCAGACAATGAGCAGTTCTTC
CASSPRQTSRADNEQFF
>TRBD2|once|TRBJ2-1|TRBV11-2
TGTGCCAGCAGGGCTAGCGGGAGCCCTTTGGAGCAGTTCTTC
CASRASGSPLEQFF
>TRBD2|-|TRBJ2-1|TRBV7-7
TGTGCTAGCAGCTCTAGACTAGCGGGAGATGAGCAGTTCTTC
CASSSRLAGDEQFF
>TRBD2|-|TRBJ2-1|TRBV5-1
TGCGCCAGCACCGATCAGCGGACTAGCATAAATGAGCAGTTCTTC
CASTDQRTSINEQFF
>-|-|TRBJ2-7|TRBV11-3
TGTGCCAGCAGGTCGACTGGTTCCTACGAGCAGTACTTC
CASRSTGSYEQYF
>-|-|TRBJ2-5|TRBV7-2
TGTGCCAGCGAAGACCTGATGCGGGAGACCCAGTACTTC
CASEDLMRETQYF
>-|-|TRBJ1-1|TRBV6-2/TRBV6-3
TGTGCCAGCAGTTATCTTGGCTCGAACACTGAAGCTTTCTTT
CASSYLGSNTEAFF